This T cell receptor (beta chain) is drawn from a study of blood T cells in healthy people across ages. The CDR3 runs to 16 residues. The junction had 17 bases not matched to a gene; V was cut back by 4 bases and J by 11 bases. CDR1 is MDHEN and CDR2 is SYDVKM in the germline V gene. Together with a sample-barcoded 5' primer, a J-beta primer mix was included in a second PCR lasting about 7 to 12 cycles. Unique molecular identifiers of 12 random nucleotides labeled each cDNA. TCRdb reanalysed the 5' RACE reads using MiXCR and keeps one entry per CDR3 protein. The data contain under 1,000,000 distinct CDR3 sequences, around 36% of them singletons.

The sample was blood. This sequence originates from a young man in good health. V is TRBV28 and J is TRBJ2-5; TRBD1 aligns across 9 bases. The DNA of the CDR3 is TGTGCCAGCAGTTCCAGCGCCACCGGGACAGGGAATGAGCAGTACTTC. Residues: CASSSSATGTGNEQYF.